The 22 T cell receptor beta chains presented below share a single source sample, sequenced in a study of response to subunit inactivated influenza vaccine. TCRdb called the RT-PCR reads again in MiXCR, with one record for every CDR3 protein. The data show 650,000 to 850,000 distinct CDR3 sequences, with approximately 15% seen just once and less than 9% held by the top ten. The sample here was PBMCs from blood, taken 14 days before vaccination. These receptors all come from a man aged 50 to 60 who received an inactivated influenza vaccine.

The V call is TRBV29-1, the J call TRBJ2-1, with TRBD2 identical over 11 bases. The last part of the DNA fits TRBJ2-7 better; the J call may be wrong. CDR1 is SQVTM and CDR2 is ANQGSEA in the germline V gene. CDR3 length: 13 amino acids. The CDR3 sequence is CSARTSGYNEQYF. CDR3 DNA sequence: TGCAGCGCCCGGACTAGCGGGTACAATGAGCAGTACTTC.

The chain joins TRBV12-3 or TRBV12-4 to TRBJ2-6; D is perhaps TRBD1 (5 bases). V lost 6 bases, J lost 0 bases, and 15 bases lay in between. The CDR3 spans 17 residues. CDR3 in amino acids: CASSLLRVSSGANVLTF. The DNA for the CDR3 is TGTGCCAGCAGCCTTCTCAGGGTCTCCTCTGGGGCCAACGTCCTGACTTTC.

The CDR3: CSAGPDRSNEKLFF. In nucleotides, the CDR3 is TGCAGCGCTGGGCCGGACAGGTCAAATGAAAAACTGTTTTTT. V usage is TRBV29-1 and J usage is TRBJ1-4; 7 positions match TRBD1. CDR3 length: 14 residues. Looked up from germline, CDR1 is SQVTM and CDR2 is ANQGSEA. Trimming at V came to 7 bases and at J to 5 bases, leaving 10 bases not matched to a gene.

The J gene is TRBJ2-7, the V gene TRBV5-1, with a weak D call TRBD1 (6 bases). Germline V gene lookup returns CDR1 SGHRS and CDR2 YFSETQ. The CDR3 consists of 15 residues. Trimming stripped 4 bases from V and 4 bases from J, with 18 bases between. This CDR3 reads CASSHSGTPKYEQYF. In nucleotides, the CDR3 is TGCGCCAGCAGCCACTCCGGGACACCGAAATACGAGCAGTACTTC. Complete variable domain (other parts from reference TRBV5-1 and TRBJ2-7): KAGVTQTPRYLIKTRGQQVTLSCSPISGHRSVSWYQQTPGQGLQFLFEYFSETQRNKGNFPGRFSGRQFSNSRSEMNVSTLELGDSALYLCASSHSGTPKYEQYFGPGTRLTVT.

This clonotype has more than one count but fewer than ten. CDR3 in amino acids: CSGRTIHTEAFF. The CDR3 coding sequence is TGCAGTGGGCGGACAATCCACACTGAAGCTTTCTTT. V is TRBV20-1 and J is TRBJ1-1; tentative D call: TRBD1 (5 bases). Trimming left V 7 bases short and J 3 bases short, with 12 bases between. Germline V gene sequence: CDR1 DFQATT, CDR2 SNEGSKA (reference sequence). The length of the CDR3 is 12 residues.

The J gene is TRBJ2-2, the V gene TRBV7-9, with 12 bases fitting TRBD1. J lost 7 bases, V lost 5 bases, and 5 bases had no gene match. The CDR3 runs to 15 residues. Germline lookup yields CDR1 SEHNR and CDR2 FQNEAQ (reference sequence). CDR3 amino acids: CASSGTGGLSGELFF. CDR3 coding DNA: TGTGCCAGCAGCGGGACAGGGGGCTTAAGCGGGGAGCTGTTTTTT.

This clonotype was detected many times. The chain carries TRBV7-2 and TRBJ2-2; either TRBD1 or TRBD2 may fit D (5 bases each). V lost 1 base and J 8 bases, leaving 8 bases between the germline ends. Per the germline V gene, CDR1 is SGHTA and CDR2 is FQGNSA. The CDR3 contains 13 residues. The CDR3 sequence: CASSLDGAGELFF. CDR3 in DNA: TGTGCCAGCAGCTTAGACGGGGCGGGGGAGCTGTTTTTT. Full variable domain (missing parts from reference TRBV7-2 and TRBJ2-2): GAGVSQSPSNKVTEKGKDVELRCDPISGHTALYWYRQSLGQGLEFLIYFQGNSAPDKSGLPSDRFSAERTGGSVSTLTIQRTQQEDSAVYLCASSLDGAGELFFGEGSRLTVL.

This clonotype was counted between two and nine times. The chain is built from TRBV12-3 or TRBV12-4 and TRBJ2-7; TRBD1 matches 7 bases. The CDR3 has 15 amino acids. The ends lost 11 bases at V and 0 bases at J; junction bases unmatched: 13. The CDR3 is CASRDSDGSSYEQYF. CDR3 DNA sequence: TGTGCCTCTCGGGACAGTGACGGAAGCTCCTACGAGCAGTACTTC.

V is TRBV12-3 or TRBV12-4 and J is TRBJ2-5, with 8 bases fitting TRBD2. With 3 bases clipped from V and 0 bases from J, the junction kept 3 bases outside the gene matches. The CDR3 contains 15 residues. The CDR3 sequence: CASSFLREDQETQYF. CDR3 coding DNA: TGTGCCAGCAGTTTCCTGCGGGAGGACCAAGAGACCCAGTACTTC.

Regarding this clonotype: The junction does not match germline at one end; this may be a read error. The chain uses TRBV6-2 or TRBV6-3 and TRBJ2-3; 10 bases match TRBD2. Per germline, CDR1 MNHEY and CDR2 SVGEGT. The CDR3 is 12 residues long. Written as DNA, the CDR3 is TGTGCCAGCAGAATTAGCGGGGGGATCTCGAATTTT. This codes for CASRISGGISNF.

This clonotype has more than one count but fewer than ten. The gene calls are TRBV2 and TRBJ2-1; D not certain. This CDR3 region has 14 residues. CDR1 is SNHLY, CDR2 FYNNEI, per germline. V lost 4 bases to trimming and J lost 3 bases, with 10 bases between them. For the CDR3, the DNA is TGTGCCAGCAGTGGCCAGGCTTTCTACAATGAGCAGTTCTTC. Translation gives CASSGQAFYNEQFF.

This clonotype has a count of ten or more. The V gene is TRBV6-5, the J gene TRBJ2-7; no definite D call. Germline assignment: CDR1 MNHEY and CDR2 SVGAGI. The CDR3 is 16 residues long. The V end was cut by 2 bases, the J end by 0 bases, with 14 bases between. Written as DNA, the CDR3 is TGTGCCAGCAGTTACAGACTGGGCGGACGCTCCTACGAGCAGTACTTC. Protein product: CASSYRLGGRSYEQYF.

This clonotype turned up a few times. The V call is TRBV10-3, the J call TRBJ1-2; 7 nucleotides line up with TRBD1. V gave up 5 bases and J gave up 6 bases; unmatched junction bases: 6. This CDR3 comprises 13 residues. The germline V gene has CDR1 ENHRY and CDR2 SYGVKD. CDR3 in amino acids: CAISLDRINGYTF. CDR3 coding DNA: TGTGCCATCAGTTTGGACAGGATTAATGGCTACACCTTC.

This clonotype occurred a few times. The V call is TRBV7-9, the J call TRBJ1-1; weak D call: TRBD1 (5 bases). Trimming pared 5 bases from V and 4 bases from J, leaving 17 bases between. CDR1 is SEHNR and CDR2 is FQNEAQ in the germline V gene (reference sequence). The CDR3 is 15 amino acids. This CDR3 reads CASSAHGGGATEAFF. The CDR3 DNA reads TGTGCCAGCAGCGCTCACGGGGGTGGGGCCACTGAAGCTTTCTTT.

This clonotype was recorded many times. The genes are TRBV29-1 and TRBJ2-1; TRBD1 might be the D (5 bases). The CDR3 is 14 amino acids. The V gene lost 2 bases and the J gene lost 5 bases, with 13 bases spanning the gap. Germline V gives CDR1 SQVTM, CDR2 ANQGSEA. CDR3 loop: CSVEYPPQDNEQFF. The CDR3 DNA reads as TGCAGCGTTGAATACCCCCCACAGGACAATGAGCAGTTCTTC.

This chain connects TRBV7-8 to TRBJ1-4; D unclear. The germline gives CDR1 SGHVS, CDR2 FQNEAQ. V was pared by 2 bases and J by 6 bases, with 10 bases between. The CDR3 covers 14 residues. The CDR3 DNA is TGTGCCAGCAGCTTAAAGGGTCAGGATGAAAAACTGTTTTTT. Protein product: CASSLKGQDEKLFF.

The rearrangement uses TRBV29-1 and TRBJ2-2, with 9 bases lining up with TRBD1. V lost 6 bases and J lost 0; bases outside the gene matches: 2. The CDR3 contains 14 residues. Germline CDR1 reads SQVTM; CDR2 reads ANQGSEA. Here the CDR3 reads CSVRQGANTGELFF. DNA of the CDR3: TGCAGCGTAAGACAGGGGGCGAACACCGGGGAGCTGTTTTTT.

A few counts support this clonotype. V usage is TRBV4-3 and J usage is TRBJ2-2; 10 bases align to TRBD2. V lost 0 bases and J lost 1; bases outside the gene matches: 5. Germline CDR1 and CDR2: LGHNA and YSLEER. CDR3 length: 18 residues. The CDR3 reads CASSQDPPSGGNTGELFF. The CDR3 nucleotides read TGCGCCAGCAGCCAAGATCCCCCTAGCGGGGGGAACACCGGGGAGCTGTTTTTT.

In regard to this clonotype: At one of its ends the junction is not consistent with the germline gene, which may arise from a read error. This chain joins TRBV7-9 and TRBJ2-3; tentative D call: TRBD1 (5 bases). Looked up from germline, CDR1 is SEHNR and CDR2 is FQNEAQ (reference sequence). The CDR3 spans 15 residues. The CDR3 DNA reads TGTGCCAGCAGCCCACCGGACCAGGGCGCAGATACGAAGTATTTT. This gives the protein CASSPPDQGADTKYF.

The gene calls are TRBV4-3 and TRBJ2-7; 8 nucleotides agree with TRBD2. Germline V CDR1 and CDR2: LGHNA, YSLEER. The CDR3 runs 17 residues. J was trimmed by 3 bases and V by 0 bases; bases with no gene match: 10. DNA for the CDR3: TGCGCCAGCAGCCAAGATTTGAGAGGACTAGCAAACTACGAGCAGTACTTC. Translation gives CASSQDLRGLANYEQYF.

The V gene is TRBV10-3, the J gene TRBJ2-7, with D possibly being TRBD2 (7 bases). The germline V and J ends were trimmed by 6 bases and 4 bases, with 25 bases remaining between them. The CDR3 spans 17 residues. From germline, CDR1 is ENHRY and CDR2 SYGVKD. The CDR3 reads CAISDSRGAHLPYEQYF. In nucleotides, the CDR3 is TGTGCCATCAGCGACTCTCGGGGGGCCCATCTGCCTTACGAGCAGTACTTC.

The genes are TRBV19 and TRBJ1-5; tentative D call: TRBD1 (5 bases). The V and J ends lost 6 bases and 1 base respectively, with 16 bases between them. Germline-derived CDR1 and CDR2 are LNHDA and SQIVND (reference sequence). The CDR3 loop spans 16 amino acids. CDR3 amino acids: CASRTAGTESNQPQHF. Here the CDR3 DNA reads TGTGCCAGTAGGACGGCCGGGACGGAAAGCAATCAGCCCCAGCATTTT.